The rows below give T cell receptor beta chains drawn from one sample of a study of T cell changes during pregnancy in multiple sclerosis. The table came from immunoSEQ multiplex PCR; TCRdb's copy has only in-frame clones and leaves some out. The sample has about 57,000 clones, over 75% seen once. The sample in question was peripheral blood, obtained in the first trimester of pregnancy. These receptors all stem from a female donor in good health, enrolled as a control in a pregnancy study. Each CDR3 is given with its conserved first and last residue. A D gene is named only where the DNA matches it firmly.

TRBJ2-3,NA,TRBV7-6,CASSLGSGPPGADTQYF,TGTGCCAGCAGCTTAGGGTCAGGGCCGCCGGGGGCAGATACGCAGTATTTT
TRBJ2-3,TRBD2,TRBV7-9,CASSDGLAGADTQYF,TGTGCCAGCAGCGACGGACTAGCGGGAGCAGATACGCAGTATTTT
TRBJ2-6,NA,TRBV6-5,CASGTDSSGANVLTF,TGTGCCAGCGGGACTGACAGCTCTGGGGCCAACGTCCTGACTTTC
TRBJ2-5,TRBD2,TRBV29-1,CSVAGGPETQYF,TGCAGCGTAGCGGGGGGGCCAGAGACCCAGTACTTC
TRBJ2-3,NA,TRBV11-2,CASSLGRGGHTDTQYF,TGTGCCAGCAGCTTAGGGCGCGGGGGCCACACAGATACGCAGTATTTT
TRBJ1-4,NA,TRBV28,CASRLQGFFEKLFF,TGTGCCAGCAGGCTACAGGGTTTCTTTGAAAAACTGTTTTTT
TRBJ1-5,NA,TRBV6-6,CASSSLGPQHF,TGTGCCAGCAGTTCCCTAGGGCCCCAGCATTTT
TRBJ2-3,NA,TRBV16,CASSQSRHSYTDTQYF,TGTGCCAGCAGCCAATCGCGGCATTCGTACACAGATACGCAGTATTTT
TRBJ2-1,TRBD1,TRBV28,CASKMGTGISYNEQFF,TGTGCCAGCAAGATGGGGACAGGGATAAGTTACAATGAGCAGTTCTTC
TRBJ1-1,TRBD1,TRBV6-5,CASSYSGQEMNTEAFF,TGTGCCAGCAGTTACTCGGGACAGGAGATGAACACTGAAGCTTTCTTT
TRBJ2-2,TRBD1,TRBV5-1,CASSFEGAYTGELFF,TGCGCCAGCAGCTTCGAGGGGGCGTACACCGGGGAGCTGTTTTTT